This record concerns one T cell receptor beta chain sequence. V shed 4 bases, J shed 7 bases, and the junction held 7 bases outside the gene matches. This CDR3 comprises 14 residues. Germline V gene sequence: CDR1 SGHRS, CDR2 YFSETQ. This entry comes from a study of control samples from healthy donors and cancer patients. Assay used: immunoSEQ multiplex PCR; TCRdb lists only in-frame clones, some missing. The sample includes 84,000 or so clones, roughly 91% of them seen just once. Sequencing used blood. This receptor was obtained from a man aged 25 to 45 in good health. The chain recombines TRBV5-1 with TRBJ1-4, with 7 bases fitting TRBD1. CDR3 in amino acids: CASSGQTGTEKLFF. The CDR3 region has the DNA TGCGCCAGCAGCGGGCAGACAGGGACTGAAAAACTGTTTTTT.